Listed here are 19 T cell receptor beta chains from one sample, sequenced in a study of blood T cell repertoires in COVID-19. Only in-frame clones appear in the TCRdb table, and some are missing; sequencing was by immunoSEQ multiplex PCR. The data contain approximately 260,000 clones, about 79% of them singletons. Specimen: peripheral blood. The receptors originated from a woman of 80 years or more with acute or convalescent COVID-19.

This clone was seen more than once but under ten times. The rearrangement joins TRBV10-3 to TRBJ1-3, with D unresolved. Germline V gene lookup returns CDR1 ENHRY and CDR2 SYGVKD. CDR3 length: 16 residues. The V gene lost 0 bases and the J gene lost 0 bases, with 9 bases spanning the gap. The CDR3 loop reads CAISESRQVSGNTIYF. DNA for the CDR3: TGTGCCATCAGTGAGTCTAGGCAGGTCTCTGGAAACACCATATATTTT.

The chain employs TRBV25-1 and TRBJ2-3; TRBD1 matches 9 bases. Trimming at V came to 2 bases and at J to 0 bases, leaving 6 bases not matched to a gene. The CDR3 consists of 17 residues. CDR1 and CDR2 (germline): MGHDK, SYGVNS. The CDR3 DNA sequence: TGTGCCAGCAGTGAACGGAGGGGGACAGGGAGCACAGATACGCAGTATTTT. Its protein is CASSERRGTGSTDTQYF.

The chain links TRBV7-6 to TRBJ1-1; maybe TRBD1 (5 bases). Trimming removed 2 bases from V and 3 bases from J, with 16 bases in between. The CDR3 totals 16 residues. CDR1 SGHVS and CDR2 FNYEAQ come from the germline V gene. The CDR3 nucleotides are TGTGCCAGCAGCTTAAGTCCAGGGTTTGAAGACACTGAAGCTTTCTTT. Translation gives CASSLSPGFEDTEAFF.

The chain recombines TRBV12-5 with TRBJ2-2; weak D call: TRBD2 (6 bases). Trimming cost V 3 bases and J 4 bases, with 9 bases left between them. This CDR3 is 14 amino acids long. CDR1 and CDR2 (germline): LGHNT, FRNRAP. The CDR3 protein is CASGLLEGTGELFF. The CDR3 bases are TGTGCTAGTGGTTTATTGGAGGGCACCGGGGAGCTGTTTTTT. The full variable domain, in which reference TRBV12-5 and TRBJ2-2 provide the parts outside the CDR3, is DARVTQTPRHKVTEMGQEVTMRCQPILGHNTVFWYRQTMMQGLELLAYFRNRAPLDDSGMPKDRFSAEMPDATLATLKIQPSEPRDSAVYFCASGLLEGTGELFFGEGSRLTVL.

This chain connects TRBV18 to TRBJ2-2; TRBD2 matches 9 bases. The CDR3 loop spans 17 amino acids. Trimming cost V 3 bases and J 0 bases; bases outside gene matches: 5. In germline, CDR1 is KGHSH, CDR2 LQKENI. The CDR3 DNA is TGTGCCAGCTCACCTTCCCTAGCGGGGACGAACACCGGGGAGCTGTTTTTT. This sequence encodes CASSPSLAGTNTGELFF.

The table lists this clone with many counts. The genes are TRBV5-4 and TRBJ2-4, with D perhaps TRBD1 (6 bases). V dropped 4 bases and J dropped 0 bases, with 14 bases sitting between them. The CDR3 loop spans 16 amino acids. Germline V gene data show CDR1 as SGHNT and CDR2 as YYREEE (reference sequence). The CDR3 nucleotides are TGTGCCAGCAGCAAGACAGGAGTCACAGCCAAAAACATTCAGTACTTC. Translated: CASSKTGVTAKNIQYF.

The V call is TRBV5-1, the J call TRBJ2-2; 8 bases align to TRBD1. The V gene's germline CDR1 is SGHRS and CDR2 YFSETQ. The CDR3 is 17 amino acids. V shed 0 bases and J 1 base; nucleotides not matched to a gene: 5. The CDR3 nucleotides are TGCGCCAGCAGCTTGGCCGGACAGGGTCGGAACACCGGGGAGCTGTTTTTT. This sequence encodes CASSLAGQGRNTGELFF.

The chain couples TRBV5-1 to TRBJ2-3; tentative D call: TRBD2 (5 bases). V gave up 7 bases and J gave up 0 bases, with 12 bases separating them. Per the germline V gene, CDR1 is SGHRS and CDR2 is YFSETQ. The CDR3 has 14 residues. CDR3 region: CASLEGSSTDTQYF. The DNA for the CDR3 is TGCGCCAGCCTCGAGGGATCCAGCACAGATACGCAGTATTTT.

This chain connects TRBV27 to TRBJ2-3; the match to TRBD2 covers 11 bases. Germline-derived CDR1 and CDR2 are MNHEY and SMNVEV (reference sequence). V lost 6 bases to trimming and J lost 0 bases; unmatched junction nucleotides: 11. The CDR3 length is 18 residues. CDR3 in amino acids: CASSFRLAGSSSTDTQYF. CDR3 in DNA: TGTGCCAGCAGCTTTCGACTAGCGGGGTCCTCTAGCACAGATACGCAGTATTTT.

Here the CDR3 DNA reads TGTGCCAGCAGCTTGGAATGGCGGTACTCTGGAAACACCATATATTTT. Translated, it gives CASSLEWRYSGNTIYF. The chain uses TRBV5-6 and TRBJ1-3; D remains unclear. V lost 0 bases and J lost 0, with 10 bases in between. This CDR3 contains 16 residues. The germline gives CDR1 SGHDT, CDR2 YYEEEE.

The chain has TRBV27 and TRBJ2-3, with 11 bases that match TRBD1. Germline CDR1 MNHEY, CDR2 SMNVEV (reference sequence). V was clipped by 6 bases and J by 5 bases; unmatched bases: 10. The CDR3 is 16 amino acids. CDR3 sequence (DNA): TGTGCCAGCAGGCTCCGGCAGGGGACAGGGGGAGATACGCAGTATTTT. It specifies CASRLRQGTGGDTQYF.

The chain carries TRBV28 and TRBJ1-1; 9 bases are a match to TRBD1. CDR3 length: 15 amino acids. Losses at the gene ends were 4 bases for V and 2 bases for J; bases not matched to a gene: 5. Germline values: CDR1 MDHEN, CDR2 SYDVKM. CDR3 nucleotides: TGTGCCAGCAGTTCAAAGACAGGGGGTAACACTGAAGCTTTCTTT. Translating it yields CASSSKTGGNTEAFF.

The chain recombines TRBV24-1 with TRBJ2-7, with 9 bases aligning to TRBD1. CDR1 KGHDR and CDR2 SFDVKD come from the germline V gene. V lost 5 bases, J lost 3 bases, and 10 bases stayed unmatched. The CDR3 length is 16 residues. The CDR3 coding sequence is TGTGCCACCAGTGCCCTAGCCCGGGACAGGGTCTACGAGCAGTACTTC. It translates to CATSALARDRVYEQYF.

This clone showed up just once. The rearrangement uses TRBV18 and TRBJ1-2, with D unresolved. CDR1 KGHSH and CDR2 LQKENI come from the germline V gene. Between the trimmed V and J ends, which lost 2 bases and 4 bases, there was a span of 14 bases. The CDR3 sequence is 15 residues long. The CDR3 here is CASSPSSGESYGYTF. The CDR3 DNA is TGTGCCAGCTCACCAAGCTCAGGTGAGAGCTATGGCTACACCTTC.

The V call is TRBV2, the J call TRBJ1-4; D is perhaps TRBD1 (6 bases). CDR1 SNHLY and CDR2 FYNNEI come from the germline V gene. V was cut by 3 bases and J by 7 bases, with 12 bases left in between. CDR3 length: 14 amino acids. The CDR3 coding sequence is TGTGCCAGCAGTGAGGCTGGGGGCCGTGAAAAACTGTTTTTT. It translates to CASSEAGGREKLFF.

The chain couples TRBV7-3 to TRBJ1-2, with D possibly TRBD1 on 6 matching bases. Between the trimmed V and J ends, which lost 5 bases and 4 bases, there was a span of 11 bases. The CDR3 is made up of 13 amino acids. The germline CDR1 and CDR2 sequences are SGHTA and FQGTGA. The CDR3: CASSAGAAYGYTF. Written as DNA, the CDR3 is TGTGCCAGCAGCGCGGGGGCGGCCTATGGCTACACCTTC.

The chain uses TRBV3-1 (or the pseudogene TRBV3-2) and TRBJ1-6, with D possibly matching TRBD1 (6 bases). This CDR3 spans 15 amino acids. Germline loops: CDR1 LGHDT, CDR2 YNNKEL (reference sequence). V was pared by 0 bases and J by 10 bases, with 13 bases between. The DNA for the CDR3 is TGTGCCAGCAGCCAAGACGCCAGGGGAAGGTCACCCCTCCACTTT. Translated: CASSQDARGRSPLHF.

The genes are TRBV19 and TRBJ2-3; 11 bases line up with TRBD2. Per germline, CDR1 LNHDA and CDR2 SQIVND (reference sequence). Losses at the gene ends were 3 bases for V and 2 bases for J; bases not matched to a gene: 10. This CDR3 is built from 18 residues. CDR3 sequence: CASSIRLPSGGNTDTQYF. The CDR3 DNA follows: TGTGCCAGTAGTATTCGGCTCCCTAGCGGGGGGAACACAGATACGCAGTATTTT. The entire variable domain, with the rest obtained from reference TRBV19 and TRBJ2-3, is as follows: DGGITQSPKYLFRKEGQNVTLSCEQNLNHDAMYWYRQDPGQGLRLIYYSQIVNDFQKGDIAEGYSVSREKKESFPLTVTSAQKNPTAFYLCASSIRLPSGGNTDTQYFGPGTRLTVL.

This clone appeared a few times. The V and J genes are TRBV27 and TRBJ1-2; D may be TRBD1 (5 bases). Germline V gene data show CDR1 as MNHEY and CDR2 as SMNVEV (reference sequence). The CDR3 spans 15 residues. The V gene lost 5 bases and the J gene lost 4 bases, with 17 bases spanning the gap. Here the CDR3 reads CASSPGGSPLYGYTF. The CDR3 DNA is TGTGCCAGCAGTCCCGGGGGGAGCCCCCTCTATGGCTACACCTTC.